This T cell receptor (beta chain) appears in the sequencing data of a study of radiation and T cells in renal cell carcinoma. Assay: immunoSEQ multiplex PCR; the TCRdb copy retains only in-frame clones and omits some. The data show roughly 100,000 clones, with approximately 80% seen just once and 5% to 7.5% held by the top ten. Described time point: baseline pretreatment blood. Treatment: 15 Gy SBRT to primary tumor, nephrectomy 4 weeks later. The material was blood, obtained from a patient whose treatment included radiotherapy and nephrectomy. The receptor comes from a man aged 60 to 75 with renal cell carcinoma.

DNA of the CDR3: TGTGCCAGCAGTGAAGGGGGAACTAATGAAAAACTGTTTTTT. Its protein is CASSEGGTNEKLFF. This chain joins TRBV6-1 and TRBJ1-4, with D hard to call. Germline-derived CDR1 and CDR2 are MNHNS and SASEGT. V was trimmed by 1 base and J by 1 base, leaving 4 bases between them. The CDR3 sequence is 14 residues long.